Only a few counts were recorded for the clone carrying this T cell receptor (beta chain). The antigen remains undetermined. TCRalpha and TCRbeta libraries used 5'RACE with constant-segment primers and UMIs. One entry per CDR3 protein results from TCRdb running MiXCR on the 5' RACE reads. The sample holds approximately 210,000 distinct CDR3 sequences; about 16% are singletons and the top ten take 2.4%. This entry comes from a study of T-cell memory formation after mild COVID-19. General study results and limits: Some responding clones appeared in pre-infection memory, suggesting cross-reactive memory joined. The main location of contracting CD4+ clones was CM and EM, and that of contracting CD8+ clones was EMRA. The study found balanced CD4/CD8 in clones contracting day 15 to 85 and a CD4+ lean in later expanders.

This TCR was sampled from an adult woman who had mild COVID-19 (a few samples of this study predate the infection). Cell type and time point are not known. Material for sequencing was PBMCs or a T cell subset sorted from them (not recorded which).

CDR3 bases: TGTGCCTCCCGGGACGGGGGTGGCTCAGAGACCCAGTACTTC. Translated, it gives CASRDGGGSETQYF. This rearrangement joins TRBV12-3 or TRBV12-4 to TRBJ2-5, with D tentatively TRBD2 (6 bases). The CDR3 runs to 14 residues. V lost 11 bases and J 4 bases, leaving 20 bases between the germline ends.